This T cell receptor beta chain was found in a study of cytomegalovirus exposure and HLA in healthy donors. Study results and caveats: Altogether, 150 to 200 TCR beta chains were recorded as cytomegalovirus-associated.

Sequenced by immunoSEQ multiplex PCR; TCRdb stores in-frame clones only, minus some. This table holds 150,000 to 200,000 clones, about four fifths found once. The table lists this clone with a count of one. Its target is not known. The sequence derives from a man aged 25-45 years in good health and CMV-seropositive. The sequenced sample was PBMCs.

CDR3 nucleotides: TGTGCCAGCAGTGACTCGTGGGGGAGGGGGACAGATACGCAGTATTTT. Its protein product is CASSDSWGRGTDTQYF. The chain employs TRBV6-4 and TRBJ2-3; possibly TRBD2 for D (7 bases). Germline V lookup: CDR1 MRHNA, CDR2 SNTAGT. V was pared by 0 bases and J by 3 bases, with 13 bases between. The CDR3 spans 16 residues.